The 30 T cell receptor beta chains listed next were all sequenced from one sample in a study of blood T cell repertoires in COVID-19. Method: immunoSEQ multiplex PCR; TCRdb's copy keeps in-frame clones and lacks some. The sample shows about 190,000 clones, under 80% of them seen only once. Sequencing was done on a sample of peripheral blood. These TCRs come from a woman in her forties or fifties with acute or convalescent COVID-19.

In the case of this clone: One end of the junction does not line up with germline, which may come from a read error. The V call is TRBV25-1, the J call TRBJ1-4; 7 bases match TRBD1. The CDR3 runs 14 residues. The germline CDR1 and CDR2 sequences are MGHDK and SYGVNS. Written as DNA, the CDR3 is TGTGCCAGCAGTGAAGCAGGGGGAAGTCGCCGTGTGGTATTT. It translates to CASSEAGGSRRVVF.

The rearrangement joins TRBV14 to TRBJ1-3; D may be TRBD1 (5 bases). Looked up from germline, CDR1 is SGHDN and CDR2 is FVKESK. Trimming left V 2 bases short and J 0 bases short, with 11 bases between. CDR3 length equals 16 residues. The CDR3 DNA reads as TGTGCCAGCAGCCAACAACAGGCCCGCTCTGGAAACACCATATATTTT. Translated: CASSQQQARSGNTIYF. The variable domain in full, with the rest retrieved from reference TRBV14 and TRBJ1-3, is EAGVTQFPSHSVIEKGQTVTLRCDPISGHDNLYWYRRVMGKEIKFLLHFVKESKQDESGMPNNRFLAERTGGTYSTLKVQPAELEDSGVYFCASSQQQARSGNTIYFGEGSWLTVV.

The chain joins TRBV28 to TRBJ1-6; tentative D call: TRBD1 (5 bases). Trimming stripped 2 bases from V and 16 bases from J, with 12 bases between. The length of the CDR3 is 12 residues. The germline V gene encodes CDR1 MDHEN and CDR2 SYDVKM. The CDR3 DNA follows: TGTGCCAGCAGTTTAATCATGGGGCCACTCCACTTT. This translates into CASSLIMGPLHF.

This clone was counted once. CDR3 DNA: TGTGCCAGCTTAGGACTAGCGGGGGCACTACGCAATGAGCAGTTCTTC. The encoded protein is CASLGLAGALRNEQFF. This chain connects TRBV18 to TRBJ2-1; TRBD2 matches 13 bases. The V and J ends lost 7 bases and 6 bases, in that order; junction bases with no gene match: 9. CDR1 is KGHSH, CDR2 LQKENI, per germline. This CDR3 is 16 amino acids long.

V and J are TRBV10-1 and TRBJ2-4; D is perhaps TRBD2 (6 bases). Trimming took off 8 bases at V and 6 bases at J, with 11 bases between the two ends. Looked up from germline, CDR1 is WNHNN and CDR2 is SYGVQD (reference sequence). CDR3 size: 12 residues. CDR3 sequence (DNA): TGCGCCAGCGGCCCCGGGGGAAACATTCAGTACTTC. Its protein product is CASGPGGNIQYF.

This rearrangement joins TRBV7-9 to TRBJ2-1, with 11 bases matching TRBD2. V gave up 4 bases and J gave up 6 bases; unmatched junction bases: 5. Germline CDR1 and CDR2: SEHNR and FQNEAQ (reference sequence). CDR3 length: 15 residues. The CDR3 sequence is CASSSGTSGLNEQFF. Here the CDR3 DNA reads TGTGCCAGCAGCTCTGGGACTAGCGGACTCAATGAGCAGTTCTTC.

CDR3 coding DNA: TGTGCCAGTAGTACGCCGCAGGGATTCGACTATGGCTACACCTTC. Its translation: CASSTPQGFDYGYTF. The rearrangement links TRBV19 to TRBJ1-2; a weak D match, TRBD1 (5 bases). With 4 bases removed from V and 3 bases from J, the gap between germline ends came to 15 bases. The CDR3 contains 15 residues. Per the germline V gene, CDR1 is LNHDA and CDR2 is SQIVND (reference sequence).

CDR3 region: CASSQKEIAGVGEQFF. CDR3 DNA: TGTGCCAGCAGCCAAAAAGAGATAGCGGGAGTCGGCGAGCAGTTCTTC. The chain links TRBV5-4 to TRBJ2-1; 9 nucleotides align to TRBD2. Unmatched junction bases numbered 15, after V lost 4 bases and J lost 10 bases. The germline CDR1 and CDR2 sequences are SGHNT and YYREEE (reference sequence). The CDR3 covers 16 residues.

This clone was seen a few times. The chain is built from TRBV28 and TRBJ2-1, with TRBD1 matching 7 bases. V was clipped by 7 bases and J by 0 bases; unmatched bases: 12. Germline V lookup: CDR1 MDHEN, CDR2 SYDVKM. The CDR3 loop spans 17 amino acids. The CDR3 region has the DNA TGTGCCAGCACCTCAGCCGGGACAGTTACCTCCTACAATGAGCAGTTCTTC. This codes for CASTSAGTVTSYNEQFF.

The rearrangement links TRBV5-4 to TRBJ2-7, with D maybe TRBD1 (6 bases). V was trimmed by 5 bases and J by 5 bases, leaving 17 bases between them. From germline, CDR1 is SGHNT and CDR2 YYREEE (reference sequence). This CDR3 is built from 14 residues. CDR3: CASRHRESGHEQYF. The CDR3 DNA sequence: TGTGCCAGCAGGCACAGGGAATCGGGCCACGAGCAGTACTTC.

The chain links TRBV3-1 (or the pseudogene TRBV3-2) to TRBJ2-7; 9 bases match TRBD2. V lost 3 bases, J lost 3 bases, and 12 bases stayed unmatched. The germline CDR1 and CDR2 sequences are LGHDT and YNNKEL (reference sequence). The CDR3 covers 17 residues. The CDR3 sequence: CASSHLTFSGSGYEQYF. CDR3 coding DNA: TGTGCCAGCAGCCATTTGACCTTTAGCGGGAGTGGCTACGAGCAGTACTTC.

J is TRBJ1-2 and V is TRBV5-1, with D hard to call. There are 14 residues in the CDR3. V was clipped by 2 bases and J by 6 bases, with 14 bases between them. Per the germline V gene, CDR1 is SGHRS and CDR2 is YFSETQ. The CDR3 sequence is CASSFDTGFNGYTF. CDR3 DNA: TGCGCCAGCAGCTTCGATACCGGGTTCAATGGCTACACCTTC.

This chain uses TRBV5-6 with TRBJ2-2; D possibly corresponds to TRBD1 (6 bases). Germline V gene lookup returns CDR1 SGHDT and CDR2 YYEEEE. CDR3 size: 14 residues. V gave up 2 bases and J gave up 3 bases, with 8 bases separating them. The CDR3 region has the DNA TGTGCCAGCAGCTTTTACAGGGACACCGGGGAGCTGTTTTTT. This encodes CASSFYRDTGELFF.

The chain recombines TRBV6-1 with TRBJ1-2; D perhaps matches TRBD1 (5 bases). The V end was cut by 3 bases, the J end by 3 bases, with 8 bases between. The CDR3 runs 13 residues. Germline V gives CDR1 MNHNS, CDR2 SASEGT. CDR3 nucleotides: TGTGCCAGCAGTGACCAGGGCTACTATGGCTACACCTTC. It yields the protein CASSDQGYYGYTF.

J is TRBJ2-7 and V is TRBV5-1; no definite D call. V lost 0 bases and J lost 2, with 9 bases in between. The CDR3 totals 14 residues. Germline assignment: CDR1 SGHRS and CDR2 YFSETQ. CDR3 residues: CASSLEPRTYEQYF. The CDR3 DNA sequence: TGCGCCAGCAGCTTGGAACCTAGAACCTACGAGCAGTACTTC. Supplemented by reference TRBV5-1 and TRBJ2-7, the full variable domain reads KAGVTQTPRYLIKTRGQQVTLSCSPISGHRSVSWYQQTPGQGLQFLFEYFSETQRNKGNFPGRFSGRQFSNSRSEMNVSTLELGDSALYLCASSLEPRTYEQYFGPGTRLTVT.

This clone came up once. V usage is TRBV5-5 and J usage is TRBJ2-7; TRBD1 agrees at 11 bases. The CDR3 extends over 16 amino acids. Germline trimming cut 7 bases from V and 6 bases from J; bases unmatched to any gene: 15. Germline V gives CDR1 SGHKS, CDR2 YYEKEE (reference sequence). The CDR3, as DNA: TGTGCCAGCTCCCCCGACCGGACAGGGGGCCATCGCGAGCAGTACTTC. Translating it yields CASSPDRTGGHREQYF.

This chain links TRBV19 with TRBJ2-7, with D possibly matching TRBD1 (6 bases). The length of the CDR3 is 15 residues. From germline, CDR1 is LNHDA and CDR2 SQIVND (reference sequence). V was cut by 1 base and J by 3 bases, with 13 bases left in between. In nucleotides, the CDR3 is TGTGCCAGTAGTATAGTCGGGACAAACCTCTACGAGCAGTACTTC. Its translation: CASSIVGTNLYEQYF.

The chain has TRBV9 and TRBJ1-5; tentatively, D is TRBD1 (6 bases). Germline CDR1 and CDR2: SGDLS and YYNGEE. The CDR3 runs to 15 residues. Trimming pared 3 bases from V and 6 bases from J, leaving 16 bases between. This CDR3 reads CASSATGLGGQPQHF. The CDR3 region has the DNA TGTGCCAGCAGCGCAACAGGGCTAGGAGGTCAGCCCCAGCATTTT.

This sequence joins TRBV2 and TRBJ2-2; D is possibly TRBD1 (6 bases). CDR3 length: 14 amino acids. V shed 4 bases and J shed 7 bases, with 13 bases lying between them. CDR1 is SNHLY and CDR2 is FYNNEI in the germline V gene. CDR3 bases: TGTGCCAGCAGTGCACAGGGTTTAATCGGGGAGCTGTTTTTT. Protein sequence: CASSAQGLIGELFF.

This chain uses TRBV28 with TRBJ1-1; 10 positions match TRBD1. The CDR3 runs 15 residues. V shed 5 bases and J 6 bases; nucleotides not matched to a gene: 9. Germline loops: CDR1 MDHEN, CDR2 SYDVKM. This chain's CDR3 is CASSRRQGAKAEAFF. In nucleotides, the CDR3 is TGTGCCAGCAGTCGTCGACAGGGGGCGAAGGCTGAAGCTTTCTTT.

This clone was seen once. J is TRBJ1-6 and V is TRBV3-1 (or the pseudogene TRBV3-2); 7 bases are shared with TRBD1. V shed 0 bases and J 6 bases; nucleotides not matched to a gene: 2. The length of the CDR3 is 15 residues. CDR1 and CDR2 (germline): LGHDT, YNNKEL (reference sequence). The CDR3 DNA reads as TGTGCCAGCAGCCAAGAGGGACAGCTTAATTCACCCCTCCACTTT. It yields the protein CASSQEGQLNSPLHF.

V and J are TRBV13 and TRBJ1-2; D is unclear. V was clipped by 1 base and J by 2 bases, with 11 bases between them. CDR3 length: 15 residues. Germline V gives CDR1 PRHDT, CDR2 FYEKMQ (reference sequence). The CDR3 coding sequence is TGTGCCAGCAGCTTAGACCGGCGGAACAACTATGGCTACACCTTC. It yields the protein CASSLDRRNNYGYTF.

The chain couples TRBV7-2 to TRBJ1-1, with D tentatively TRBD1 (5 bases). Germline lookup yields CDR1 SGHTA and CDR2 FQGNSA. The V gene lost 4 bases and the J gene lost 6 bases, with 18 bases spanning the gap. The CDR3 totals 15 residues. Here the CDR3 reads CASSSQALFIAEAFF. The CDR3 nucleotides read TGTGCCAGCAGCTCACAGGCCTTGTTTATCGCTGAAGCTTTCTTT.

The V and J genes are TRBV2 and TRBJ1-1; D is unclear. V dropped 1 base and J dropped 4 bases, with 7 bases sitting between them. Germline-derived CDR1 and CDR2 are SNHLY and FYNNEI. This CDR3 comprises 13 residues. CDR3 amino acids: CASSEVGTTEAFF. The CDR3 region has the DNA TGTGCCAGCAGTGAAGTGGGCACCACTGAAGCTTTCTTT.

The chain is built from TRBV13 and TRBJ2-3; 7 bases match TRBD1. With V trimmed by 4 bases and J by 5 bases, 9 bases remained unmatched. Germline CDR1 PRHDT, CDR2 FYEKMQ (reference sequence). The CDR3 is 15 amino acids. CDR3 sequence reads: CASSYPDREKDTQYF. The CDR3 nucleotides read TGTGCCAGCAGCTATCCTGACAGGGAGAAAGATACGCAGTATTTT.

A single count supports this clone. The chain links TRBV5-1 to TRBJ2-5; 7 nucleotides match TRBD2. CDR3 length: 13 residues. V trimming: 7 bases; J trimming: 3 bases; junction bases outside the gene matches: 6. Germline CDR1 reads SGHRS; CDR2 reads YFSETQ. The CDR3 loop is CASSNLAEETQYF. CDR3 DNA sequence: TGCGCCAGCTCTAATCTAGCGGAAGAGACCCAGTACTTC.

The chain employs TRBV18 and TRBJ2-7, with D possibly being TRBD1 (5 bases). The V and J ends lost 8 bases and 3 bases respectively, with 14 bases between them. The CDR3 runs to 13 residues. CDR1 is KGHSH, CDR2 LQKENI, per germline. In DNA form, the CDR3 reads TGTGCCAGCGCCCCAGGGTTAGACTACGAGCAGTACTTC. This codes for CASAPGLDYEQYF. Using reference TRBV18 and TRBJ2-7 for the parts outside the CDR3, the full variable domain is NAGVMQNPRHLVRRRGQEARLRCSPMKGHSHVYWYRQLPEEGLKFMVYLQKENIIDESGMPKERFSAEFPKEGPSILRIQQVVRGDSAAYFCASAPGLDYEQYFGPGTRLTVT.

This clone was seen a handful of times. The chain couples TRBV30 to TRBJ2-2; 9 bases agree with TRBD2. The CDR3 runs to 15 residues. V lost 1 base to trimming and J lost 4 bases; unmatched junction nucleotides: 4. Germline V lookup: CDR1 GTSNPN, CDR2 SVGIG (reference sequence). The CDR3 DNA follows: TGTGCCTGGAGTGGTACTAGCGGGTTCACCGGGGAGCTGTTTTTT. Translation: CAWSGTSGFTGELFF.

The CDR3 region is CASSPSRGQGGGYTF. In DNA, the CDR3 is TGTGCCAGCAGTCCTTCAAGGGGGCAGGGAGGAGGCTACACCTTC. The chain recombines TRBV2 with TRBJ1-2; 7 bases are a match to TRBD1. There are 15 residues in the CDR3. With 5 bases clipped from V and 8 bases from J, the junction kept 14 bases outside the gene matches. CDR1 and CDR2 (germline): SNHLY, FYNNEI.

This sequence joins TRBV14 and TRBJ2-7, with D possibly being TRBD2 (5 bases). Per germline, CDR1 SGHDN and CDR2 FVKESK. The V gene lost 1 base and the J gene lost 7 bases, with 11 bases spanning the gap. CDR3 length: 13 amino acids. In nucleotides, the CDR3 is TGTGCCAGCAGCCAAGGCGGGCTCGGGGAGCAGTACTTC. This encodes CASSQGGLGEQYF.